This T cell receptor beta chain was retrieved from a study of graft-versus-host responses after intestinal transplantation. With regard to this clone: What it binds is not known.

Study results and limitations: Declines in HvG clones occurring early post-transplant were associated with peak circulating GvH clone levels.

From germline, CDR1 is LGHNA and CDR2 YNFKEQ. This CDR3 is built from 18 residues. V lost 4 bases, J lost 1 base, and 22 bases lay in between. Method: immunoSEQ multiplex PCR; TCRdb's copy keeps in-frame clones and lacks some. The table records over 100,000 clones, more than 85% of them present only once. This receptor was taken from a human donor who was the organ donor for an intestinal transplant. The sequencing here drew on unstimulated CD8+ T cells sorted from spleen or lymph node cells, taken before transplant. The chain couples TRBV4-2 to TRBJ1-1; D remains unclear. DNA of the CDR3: TGTGCCAGCAGCCCTCCTCGAGAGGGTATGAGACCGAACACTGAAGCTTTCTTT. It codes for CASSPPREGMRPNTEAFF.